This record concerns one T cell receptor (beta chain) sequence. Its antigen is as yet unknown. Germline V lookup: CDR1 SGHTA, CDR2 FQGNSA. CDR3 length: 15 amino acids. V was cut by 2 bases and J by 0 bases, with 10 bases left in between. It was around 190 ng DNA, around 33,000 T cell genomes, that sorted-subset replicate PCRs used. The protocol was immunoSEQ multiplex PCR, while the TCRdb copy is restricted to in-frame clones and leaves out a portion. The sample carries 850,000 to 1,100,000 clones, 70% to 80% recorded once. This record belongs to a study of shared clonotypes between healthy human individuals. Study conclusions and caveats: Larger richness was generally estimated for naive than memory subsets. Several donors had about 5% of their naive CD4 clonotypes in common.

This chain links TRBV7-2 with TRBJ1-1; D is unclear. The sequence was obtained from a man between 18 and 35 years old in good health. Some clones in this sample may be carry-over from other donors' samples. The sequencing sample was made of memory CD4+ T cells from PBMCs. The subset: CD45RA-negative fraction. The CDR3 reads CASSLYWPLNTEAFF. The CDR3 DNA follows: TGTGCCAGCAGCTTATATTGGCCCCTGAACACTGAAGCTTTCTTT. Looking up the rest from reference TRBV7-2 and TRBJ1-1 gives the full variable domain: GAGVSQSPSNKVTEKGKDVELRCDPISGHTALYWYRQSLGQGLEFLIYFQGNSAPDKSGLPSDRFSAERTGGSVSTLTIQRTQQEDSAVYLCASSLYWPLNTEAFFGQGTRLTVV.